Detailed here is one T cell receptor beta chain. Germline CDR1 reads SGDLS; CDR2 reads YYNGEE. Trimming shortened V by 0 bases and J by 0 bases, and 9 bases separated the two germline ends. The CDR3 extends over 15 amino acids. The sample belongs to a study of blood T cell repertoires in COVID-19. Study information: The origin of the acute and convalescent COVID-19 samples was the United States, Italy and Spain. Sources were T cells, B-cell-depleted T cells, or PBMCs; the material itself was cDNA or gDNA.

Methods used by the authors: Reference gene primer amplification gave estimated nucleated cell counts. Sequencing used immunoSEQ multiplex PCR; TCRdb keeps in-frame clones, though not all of them. The V and J calls and the clone size are those of that table, but D and trimming were determined from the DNA. The sample lists 110,000 to 150,000 clones; approximately 88% were seen once. The sequencing input was peripheral blood. This TCR derives from a woman aged 45-60 years with acute or convalescent COVID-19. This chain links TRBV9 with TRBJ1-2; D gene uncertain. The CDR3 DNA is TGTGCCAGCAGCGTAGCGGGAGCTACTAACTATGGCTACACCTTC. This sequence encodes CASSVAGATNYGYTF. The full variable domain, rest sourced from reference TRBV9 and TRBJ1-2, is DSGVTQTPKHLITATGQRVTLRCSPRSGDLSVYWYQQSLDQGLQFLIQYYNGEERAKGNILERFSAQQFPDLHSELNLSSLELGDSALYFCASSVAGATNYGYTFGSGTRLTVV.